This T cell receptor (beta chain) comes out of a study of cytomegalovirus exposure and HLA in healthy donors. Germline CDR1 SGHNT, CDR2 YYREEE (reference sequence). The CDR3 has 15 amino acids. Trimming removed 4 bases from V and 1 base from J, with 12 bases in between. This PCR relied on a set of 60 Vbeta primers and 13 Jbeta primers. The data were produced by immunoSEQ multiplex PCR, yet TCRdb's version contains in-frame clones alone and is incomplete. The table shows about 200,000 clones, with approximately 80% occurring only once. This clone was seen a single time. Sample: PBMCs. The TCR sequence derives from a young man in good health and CMV-seronegative. The chain carries TRBV5-4 and TRBJ2-1; a weak D match, TRBD1 (7 bases). The CDR3 DNA follows: TGTGCCAGCAGCCTGCCAGGGGGGTCCTACAATGAGCAGTTCTTC. Translation: CASSLPGGSYNEQFF.